This T cell receptor beta chain stems from a study of T cells in Graves' hyperthyroidism and ophthalmopathy (dated by TCRdb to between 2019 and 2020). Regarding the research as a whole: To identify TCR V-J signatures that set the groups apart, the researchers used a discovery cohort of approximately 98 patients, made up of roughly 45 with Graves' ophthalmopathy and around 58 with stable Graves' hyperthyroidism. The roughly 100 discovery patients were divided at random into training and test sets in a 7:3 ratio. In addition, the study compared T-cell repertoires in thyroid tissue and in blood from roughly 6 Graves' hyperthyroidism patients. After sampling, hyperthyroidism patients received methimazole starting at 30 mg daily, and ophthalmopathy patients received high-dose intravenous methylprednisolone. Whether ophthalmopathy could be predicted prospectively was tested in an independent validation cohort made up of roughly 19 hyperthyroidism patients plus 17 patients who later progressed to ophthalmopathy. The paper describes TCR Vbeta CDR3 sequencing of 135 peripheral blood samples, made up of roughly 45 ophthalmopathy patients, over 70 hyperthyroidism patients and about 17 progressor patients. What the research found in general, with its limitations: In cross-validation, a model built on a 13 V-J signature told ophthalmopathy apart from stable hyperthyroidism with approximately 91% sensitivity and about 81% specificity, and in testing the same model reached 80%/75%. Most expanded thyroid clonotypes (frequency above 0.001) were also found in blood, which suggests that blood repertoires may mirror thyroid immune responses. In validation, the model predicted progression to ophthalmopathy a median of roughly 6.5 months before onset, with over 60% sensitivity and about 72% specificity. Sample size was not statistically predetermined, and investigators were not blinded to group allocation.

From the cysteine up to the phenylalanine, the CDR3 has a length of 19 residues. Of all the DNA, just the CDR3 is kept, 57 bases in frame from base 1. V was cut back by 7 bases and J by 2 bases, leaving a gap of 28 bases between them. The TCR beta CDR3 regions were amplified from the RNA transcripts. The TCR CDR3 was subjected to a first round of RT-PCR using the HTBI primer set and the Qiagen OneStep RT-PCR kit. A second multiplex PCR round built the libraries, followed by size selection and purification. The libraries were sequenced on an Illumina HiSeq2000 using paired-end 100 bp reads. The original methods were these. SOAPnuke was used to process the raw data, removing reads that contained adapters or uncalled bases, had a mean Phred below 15, or lacked an exact match to the constant primer or identifier. High-quality paired reads were merged with COPE v1.2.5, and unique nucleotide sequences were defined as clonotypes. Clonotypes were aligned to IMGT TRBV, TRBD and TRBJ reference segments using MiTCR v1.1. The analysis included only V-J combinations with a frequency above 0.0001, which together covered around 99% of the repertoires. The TCS score was defined as the ratio of F50 (clonal expansion) to E x V (chaos), calculated using BLOSUM62-based TCRdist between CDR3 peptides within each V-J. Welch's t-statistics and random forest reduced around 520 V-J features to roughly 13, which were used in a naive Bayes classifier (R e1071). Thyroid-blood repertoire similarity was quantified with the Morisita-Horn index. Starting from the raw public reads, TCRdb applied fastp trimming at Q25, assembled clones with MiXCR and retained in-frame beta chains. Duplicate CDR3 protein sequences are folded into a single record with the most common DNA and genes. The V and J calls were not made by the authors but by TCRdb's processing. Within this sample are approximately 49,000 distinct CDR3 sequences, with roughly 51% of them counted one time only. About 35% of the sample lies in the top ten.

This clonotype was recorded a few times. Its antigen remains undetermined. Base qualities are not at hand, and no much larger clone is one base apart. Stable Graves' hyperthyroidism was defined as no progression to ophthalmopathy during 18 months of follow-up. Hyperthyroidism patients were newly diagnosed, with disease duration under 2 months, and aged 18 to 65 years. The study excluded patients with uncontrolled infections, other autoimmune diseases, pregnancy or lactation. Clinical symptoms, serum thyroxine and TRAb, thyroid ultrasound, and orbital computed tomography formed the basis for the diagnoses. Total RNA was extracted using Trizol reagent, and RNA quality was assessed on an Agilent 2100 Bioanalyzer.

This receptor was identified in a man aged 18 to 35 with Graves' hyperthyroidism. What was sequenced was peripheral blood or thyroid tissue (not recorded which). The chain is encoded by TRBV12-3 or TRBV12-4 joined to TRBJ2-3; the D segment could be TRBD2, given 6 matching bases. The CDR3 here reads CASTSYPSSGRGATDTQYF. The nucleotide sequence is given as TGTGCCAGCACCTCATACCCCTCCAGCGGGCGTGGGGCCACAGATACGCAGTATTTT.